The 25 T cell receptor beta chains below come from one sample, sequenced in a study of Ad26.COV2.S vaccination and SARS-CoV-2 variants. TCRdb's copy holds only in-frame clones and misses some; the assay was immunoSEQ multiplex PCR. The data hold about 400,000 clones, with around four fifths observed a single time. As for treatment: some 20 received Ad26.COV2.S at low or high dose, single or two shots; roughly five received placebo; per-sample allocation not given. Specimens were obtained on day 63 following the first vaccine or placebo injection. The starting material was peripheral blood, obtained in a trial of Ad26.COV2.S vaccine versus placebo. These receptors were collected from a person between 18 and 59 years old who received the Ad26.COV2.S COVID-19 vaccine or a placebo.

The chain uses TRBV7-3 and TRBJ2-1; D is uncertain. Deletions cut 6 bases from V and 1 base from J, with 16 bases between. Germline CDR1 SGHTA, CDR2 FQGTGA. The length of the CDR3 is 16 residues. The CDR3 region has the DNA TGTGCCAGCAGTTACCTTGGTGGCAGTTCCTACAATGAGCAGTTCTTC. This gives the protein CASSYLGGSSYNEQFF.

V gene TRBV27 combines with J gene TRBJ2-3, with D maybe TRBD1 (5 bases). Trimming removed 3 bases from V and 7 bases from J, with 11 bases in between. The CDR3 extends over 13 amino acids. Per germline, CDR1 MNHEY and CDR2 SMNVEV (reference sequence). The DNA for the CDR3 is TGTGCCAGCAGTTTGGGGCGGCAGAATACGCAGTATTTT. This gives the protein CASSLGRQNTQYF.

The chain uses TRBV7-2 and TRBJ1-5; D is unclear. Trimming removed 5 bases from V and 6 bases from J, with 11 bases in between. Germline V gives CDR1 SGHTA, CDR2 FQGNSA. There are 13 residues in the CDR3. The CDR3 sequence: CASSLRGSQPQHF. The CDR3 DNA follows: TGTGCCAGCAGCCTTAGAGGCAGTCAGCCCCAGCATTTT.

The chain has TRBV5-1 and TRBJ1-4, with D perhaps matching TRBD1 (5 bases). The CDR3 runs 14 residues. V lost 0 bases and J 8 bases, leaving 11 bases between the germline ends. In germline, CDR1 is SGHRS, CDR2 YFSETQ. The CDR3 loop reads CASSLEGVPEKLFF. The CDR3 coding sequence is TGCGCCAGCAGCTTGGAAGGGGTCCCCGAAAAACTGTTTTTT.

This sequence joins TRBV5-6 and TRBJ2-1, with TRBD1 as a possible D gene (5 bases). V was shortened by 4 bases and J by 8 bases, with 19 bases between the two germline ends. There are 15 residues in the CDR3. Germline V CDR1 and CDR2: SGHDT, YYEEEE. CDR3 in amino acids: CASSPGSGGLDEQFF. CDR3 DNA: TGTGCCAGCAGCCCAGGGTCAGGTGGGTTGGATGAGCAGTTCTTC.

This clone was recorded only once. Here the CDR3 DNA reads TGTGCCAGCAGCCTCCCTCTAGCGGGACGGATAGTCCAGCAGTACTTC. As protein: CASSLPLAGRIVQQYF. The chain recombines TRBV11-3 with TRBJ2-7; TRBD2 agrees at 9 bases. The CDR3 runs to 16 residues. V trimming: 5 bases; J trimming: 8 bases; junction bases outside the gene matches: 16. The germline CDR1 and CDR2 sequences are SGHNT and YENEEA.

This clone was found once. The J gene is TRBJ2-7, the V gene TRBV2; 7 positions match TRBD1. Germline CDR1 and CDR2: SNHLY and FYNNEI. This CDR3 is 13 amino acids long. Trimming at V came to 7 bases and at J to 5 bases, leaving 8 bases not matched to a gene. CDR3 loop: CASTQQGINEQYF. The CDR3 DNA is TGTGCCAGCACCCAACAGGGGATCAACGAGCAGTACTTC. The full variable domain, its missing parts supplied by reference TRBV2 and TRBJ2-7, is EPEVTQTPSHQVTQMGQEVILRCVPISNHLYFYWYRQILGQKVEFLVSFYNNEISEKSEIFDDQFSVERPDGSNFTLKIRSTKLEDSAMYFCASTQQGINEQYFGPGTRLTVT.

V usage is TRBV7-9 and J usage is TRBJ1-1; D call uncertain. The CDR3 runs to 15 residues. Germline-derived CDR1 and CDR2 are SEHNR and FQNEAQ (reference sequence). Trimming left V 1 base short and J 2 bases short, with 11 bases between. CDR3 in amino acids: CASSLVSGRNTEAFF. DNA for the CDR3: TGTGCCAGCAGCTTAGTCTCCGGTCGAAACACTGAAGCTTTCTTT.

This sequence joins TRBV29-1 and TRBJ1-1, with no clear D. CDR1 is SQVTM, CDR2 ANQGSEA, per germline. Trimming removed 6 bases from V and 4 bases from J, with 9 bases in between. The CDR3 covers 11 residues. Written as DNA, the CDR3 is TGCAGCGTCTCAATGGGCACTGAAGCTTTCTTT. It specifies CSVSMGTEAFF. Full variable domain (remainder filled in from reference TRBV29-1 and TRBJ1-1): SAVISQKPSRDICQRGTSLTIQCQVDSQVTMMFWYRQQPGQSLTLIATANQGSEATYESGFVIDKFPISRPNLTFSTLTVSNMSPEDSSIYLCSVSMGTEAFFGQGTRLTVV.

V gene TRBV3-1 (or the pseudogene TRBV3-2) combines with J gene TRBJ2-7; D is possibly TRBD1 or TRBD2 (7 bases each). Germline loops: CDR1 LGHDT, CDR2 YNNKEL (reference sequence). This CDR3 contains 16 residues. Trimming took off 1 base at V and 4 bases at J, with 17 bases between the two ends. For the CDR3, the DNA is TGTGCCAGCAGCCAAGGTTCAGGGGGGGCCAGGTACGAGCAGTACTTC. Encoded protein: CASSQGSGGARYEQYF.

The V and J genes are TRBV5-1 and TRBJ2-1; a possible D gene is TRBD2 (8 bases). The germline CDR1 and CDR2 sequences are SGHRS and YFSETQ. Trimming removed 4 bases at V and 7 bases at J, with 21 bases between. The CDR3 loop spans 16 amino acids. The DNA for the CDR3 is TGCGCCAGCAGCAGGGGGCCCGGGAGGGCCTCTAATGAGCAGTTCTTC. Encoded protein: CASSRGPGRASNEQFF.

The gene calls are TRBV15 and TRBJ2-7; 9 bases are shared with TRBD1. Germline CDR1 LNHNV, CDR2 YYDKDF (reference sequence). The CDR3 extends over 15 amino acids. Trimming cost V 1 base and J 2 bases; bases outside gene matches: 3. The chain's CDR3 is CATSRGGTGTYEQYF. CDR3 nucleotide sequence: TGTGCCACCAGCAGAGGAGGGACAGGGACCTACGAGCAGTACTTC.

J is TRBJ2-1 and V is TRBV30; no clear D gene. The CDR3 contains 16 residues. V shed 1 base and J shed 5 bases, with 18 bases lying between them. The germline V gene encodes CDR1 GTSNPN and CDR2 SVGIG (reference sequence). The CDR3 nucleotides are TGTGCCTGGAGTGCCCCTCCGGGCCGAGACCACAATGAGCAGTTCTTC. This encodes CAWSAPPGRDHNEQFF.

This chain uses TRBV27 with TRBJ1-5, with 7 bases lining up with TRBD1. Trimming removed 5 bases from V and 6 bases from J; junction bases left unmatched: 7. Germline V lookup: CDR1 MNHEY, CDR2 SMNVEV (reference sequence). The CDR3 spans 14 residues. This CDR3 is CASSVRQGGQPQHF. CDR3 sequence (DNA): TGTGCCAGCAGTGTCCGACAGGGAGGTCAGCCCCAGCATTTT.

The J gene is TRBJ1-3, the V gene TRBV6-5; 8 nucleotides align to TRBD1. With V trimmed by 10 bases and J by 0 bases, 8 bases remained unmatched. CDR1 is MNHEY and CDR2 is SVGAGI in the germline V gene. The CDR3 has 15 amino acids. The CDR3 sequence is CATRQGRYSGNTIYF. The CDR3 DNA sequence: TGTGCCACCCGACAGGGGCGCTACTCTGGAAACACCATATATTTT.

As concerns this clone: The same CDR3 arises from other DNA sequences in this sample as well. The rearrangement links TRBV5-4 to TRBJ1-5; D gene ambiguous. Germline V gene sequence: CDR1 SGHNT, CDR2 YYREEE (reference sequence). The CDR3 loop spans 13 amino acids. V was clipped by 0 bases and J by 1 base, with 2 bases between them. The CDR3 region has the DNA TGTGCCAGCAGCTTGGGCAGCAATCAGCCCCAGCATTTT. Protein sequence: CASSLGSNQPQHF.

This clone was observed a handful of times. The chain links TRBV6-5 to TRBJ1-6; D is uncertain. This CDR3 is built from 13 residues. V was clipped by 2 bases and J by 6 bases, with 5 bases between them. The V gene's germline CDR1 is MNHEY and CDR2 SVGAGI. CDR3 loop: CASSYTPNSPLHF. The CDR3 DNA reads TGTGCCAGCAGTTACACACCTAATTCACCCCTCCACTTT.

The gene calls are TRBV5-1 and TRBJ2-7; no firm D call. The CDR3 consists of 13 residues. The germline CDR1 and CDR2 sequences are SGHRS and YFSETQ. V dropped 2 bases and J dropped 3 bases, with 9 bases sitting between them. The CDR3 here is CASSFFPDYEQYF. The CDR3 DNA sequence: TGCGCCAGCAGCTTCTTTCCCGACTACGAGCAGTACTTC.

The rearrangement uses TRBV4-2 and TRBJ1-2; the match to TRBD1 covers 7 bases. The CDR3 totals 14 residues. Germline CDR1 LGHNA, CDR2 YNFKEQ. The junction had 6 bases not matched to a gene; V was cut back by 4 bases and J by 4 bases. CDR3 nucleotides: TGTGCCAGCAGCCTCCAACCAGGGGGCTATGGCTACACCTTC. This codes for CASSLQPGGYGYTF.

The chain carries TRBV7-9 and TRBJ1-2; 7 positions match TRBD1. V lost 5 bases to trimming and J lost 0 bases; unmatched junction nucleotides: 6. This CDR3 contains 15 residues. Germline CDR1 and CDR2: SEHNR and FQNEAQ (reference sequence). CDR3 amino acids: CASSLGTASNYGYTF. The CDR3, as DNA: TGTGCCAGCAGCCTCGGGACAGCATCTAACTATGGCTACACCTTC.

The rearrangement uses TRBV7-3 and TRBJ1-1, with D unclear. V was shortened by 5 bases and J by 3 bases, with 19 bases between the two germline ends. CDR3 length: 16 residues. Per the germline V gene, CDR1 is SGHTA and CDR2 is FQGTGA. CDR3 sequence reads: CASSPSQIFGDTEAFF. DNA of the CDR3: TGTGCCAGCAGCCCGAGCCAGATCTTCGGGGACACTGAAGCTTTCTTT.

V gene TRBV9 combines with J gene TRBJ2-6; D is unresolved. Germline loops: CDR1 SGDLS, CDR2 YYNGEE. V shed 3 bases and J shed 0 bases, with 7 bases lying between them. This CDR3 spans 15 amino acids. The CDR3 protein is CASSAVPSGANVLTF. The CDR3 DNA reads as TGTGCCAGCAGCGCAGTTCCCTCTGGGGCCAACGTCCTGACTTTC.

V gene TRBV19 combines with J gene TRBJ2-6; TRBD1 aligns across 7 bases. The germline V gene encodes CDR1 LNHDA and CDR2 SQIVND (reference sequence). V lost 8 bases to trimming and J lost 0 bases; unmatched junction nucleotides: 7. The CDR3 is 16 amino acids. The CDR3 loop reads CASGWTGASGANVLTF. The CDR3 region has the DNA TGTGCCAGTGGGTGGACAGGAGCCTCTGGGGCCAACGTCCTGACTTTC.

The CDR3 is CASSLGGGRTKNIQYF. DNA of the CDR3: TGTGCCAGCAGCTTGGGCGGGGGTCGGACCAAAAACATTCAGTACTTC. This sequence joins TRBV7-2 and TRBJ2-4, with 7 bases identical to TRBD2. Trimming cost V 3 bases and J 2 bases; bases outside gene matches: 7. Germline V CDR1 and CDR2: SGHTA, FQGNSA. CDR3 size: 16 residues.

The chain carries TRBV7-9 and TRBJ2-1; D is perhaps TRBD1 or TRBD2 (5 bases each). CDR1 and CDR2 from the germline V gene are SEHNR and FQNEAQ (reference sequence). Trimming removed 5 bases from V and 2 bases from J, with 16 bases in between. The CDR3 loop spans 16 amino acids. The CDR3 spells CASSHPTEGPYNEQFF. The CDR3 DNA is TGTGCCAGCAGCCACCCGACCGAGGGGCCCTACAATGAGCAGTTCTTC.